This TCR beta chain derives from a study of blood T cell repertoires in COVID-19 (dated by TCRdb to the early 2020s). At the level of the whole study: The collaborator samples originated in the United States, Italy and Spain and spanned the acute and convalescent phases of COVID-19. Where available, HLA class I and class II types were obtained from metadata supplied by the sample provider rather than from assay-based typing. Nearly every sample came with metadata listing a de-identified subject ID, COVID-19 status, age in years and sex. The prospective study material was composed of cDNA or gDNA derived from T cells, B-cell-depleted T cells, or PBMCs. Subjects who had been exposed to COVID-19, were actively infected with it, or had recovered from it provided the deeply sampled blood TCRbeta repertoires that made up the dataset. A freely available public database, intended as a resource for researchers studying the immune response to SARS-CoV-2, is where the repertoires were released. Samples came from the ongoing ImmuneRACE study (first 160 participants) plus 1,254 subjects from 6 global collaborators.

Ends trimmed: V by 3 bases, J by 4 bases; bases unmatched to a gene: 2. The CDR3, cysteine through phenylalanine, is 13 amino acids long. CDR3 DNA only is kept here, 39 bases in frame from base 1. Sequences LGHDT (CDR1) and YNNKEL (CDR2) are obtained from the germline V gene (reference sequence). Findings and caveats that apply to the study as a whole: How much clinical and demographic metadata was included differed by source and by participant, and the metadata was provided uncurated.

TCRbeta CDR3 regions were amplified from genomic DNA by means of the immunoSEQ Assay, a bias-controlled multiplex PCR. In the authors' own workflow: The number of nucleated cells in each sample was estimated from the amplification of reference gene primers within the assay. Sequence reads were collapsed and filtered to measure the absolute abundance of every unique TCRbeta CDR3 rearrangement. For each sample, productive Simpson clonality was calculated by taking the square root of Simpson's diversity index across productive rearrangements. Held by TCRdb, this immuneACCESS table contains in-frame sequences only and omits some clones. Under half of the omission traces to an unresolved V gene where checked; the cause of the rest is unknown. The DNA was the basis for D and trimming; V, J and clone size are from that table. Counted in this sample were around 100,000 clones; more than 65% of them appeared once. Approximately 31% of the sample is taken by the ten largest.

Whole blood was collected in K2EDTA tubes by collaborating institutions according to the institutions' own protocols. For TCRbeta analysis, collaborators shipped samples in one of three forms: frozen whole blood, isolated PBMCs, or DNA extracted from either of those sample types. In the case of this clone: Its target antigen remains unknown. Base qualities are missing; no much larger clone stands one base away.

The sample taken for sequencing was peripheral blood. The sequence joins TRBV3-1 (or the pseudogene TRBV3-2) to TRBJ2-5, and TRBD1 matches 7 of the central bases. This TCR came from a man aged 70 or older with active or convalescent COVID-19. The sequence in DNA is TGTGCCAGCAGCCAGTACAGGGGAGAGACCCAGTACTTC. It translates as CASSQYRGETQYF.